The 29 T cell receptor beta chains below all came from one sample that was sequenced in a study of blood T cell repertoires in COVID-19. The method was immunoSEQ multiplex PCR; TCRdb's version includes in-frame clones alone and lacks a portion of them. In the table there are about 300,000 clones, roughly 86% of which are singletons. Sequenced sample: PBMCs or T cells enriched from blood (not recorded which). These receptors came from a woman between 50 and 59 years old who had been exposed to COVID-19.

The CDR3 bases are TGTGCCAGAAGGTCGGGGGTCGGCTACACCTTC. This codes for CARRSGVGYTF. The chain carries TRBV5-3 and TRBJ1-2; TRBD1 might be the D (5 bases). TRBV5-3 counts as an open reading frame of uncertain function. Trimming took 5 bases from V and 8 from J, leaving 10 bases between them. This CDR3 is built from 11 residues.

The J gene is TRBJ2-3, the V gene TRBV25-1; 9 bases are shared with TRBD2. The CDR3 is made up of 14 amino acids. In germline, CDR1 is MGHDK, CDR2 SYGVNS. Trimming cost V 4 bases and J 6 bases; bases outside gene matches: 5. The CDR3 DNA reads TGTGCCAGCAGTGTGAGCGGGGGGTTGGATACGCAGTATTTT. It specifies CASSVSGGLDTQYF.

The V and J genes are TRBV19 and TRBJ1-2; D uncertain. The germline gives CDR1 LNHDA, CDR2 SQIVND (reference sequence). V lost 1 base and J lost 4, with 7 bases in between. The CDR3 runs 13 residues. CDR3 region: CASSIGPLYGYTF. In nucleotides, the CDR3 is TGTGCCAGTAGTATAGGGCCCCTCTATGGCTACACCTTC.

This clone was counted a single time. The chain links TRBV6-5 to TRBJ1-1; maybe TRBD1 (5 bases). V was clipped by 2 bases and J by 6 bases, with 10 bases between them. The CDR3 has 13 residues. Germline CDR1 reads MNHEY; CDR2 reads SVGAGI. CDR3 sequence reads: CASSYGGHAEAFF. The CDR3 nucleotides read TGTGCCAGCAGTTACGGCGGACACGCTGAAGCTTTCTTT.

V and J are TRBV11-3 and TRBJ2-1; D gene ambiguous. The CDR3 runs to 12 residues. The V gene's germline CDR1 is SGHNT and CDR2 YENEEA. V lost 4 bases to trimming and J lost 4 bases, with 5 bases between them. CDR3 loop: CASSSRYNEQFF. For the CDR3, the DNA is TGTGCCAGCAGCTCGCGGTACAATGAGCAGTTCTTC.

The CDR3, as DNA: TGCGCCAGCAGCCACATAGGACGTCGCGTGGGGGGTTCACCCCTCCACTTT. Its protein is CASSHIGRRVGGSPLHF. The gene calls are TRBV4-1 and TRBJ1-6; tentatively, D is TRBD1 (5 bases). The CDR3 spans 17 residues. Trimming took 3 bases from V and 9 from J, leaving 21 bases between them. From germline, CDR1 is MGHRA and CDR2 YSYEKL.

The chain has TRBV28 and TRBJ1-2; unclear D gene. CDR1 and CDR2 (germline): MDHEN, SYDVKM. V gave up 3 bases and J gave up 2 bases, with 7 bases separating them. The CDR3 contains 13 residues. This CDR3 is CASSFPENYGYTF. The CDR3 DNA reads TGTGCCAGCAGTTTCCCAGAAAACTATGGCTACACCTTC.

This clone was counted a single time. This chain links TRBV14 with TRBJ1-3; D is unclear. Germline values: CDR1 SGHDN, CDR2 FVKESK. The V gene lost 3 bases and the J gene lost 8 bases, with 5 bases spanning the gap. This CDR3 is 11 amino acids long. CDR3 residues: CASSHSDTIYF. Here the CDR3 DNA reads TGTGCCAGCAGCCATTCAGACACCATATATTTT.

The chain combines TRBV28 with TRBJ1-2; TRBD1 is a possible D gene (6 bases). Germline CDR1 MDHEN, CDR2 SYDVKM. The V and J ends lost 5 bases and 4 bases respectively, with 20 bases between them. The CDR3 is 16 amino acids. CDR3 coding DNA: TGTGCCAGCAGTGAACCGTCAGGGGACGGTAGCTATGGCTACACCTTC. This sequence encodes CASSEPSGDGSYGYTF.

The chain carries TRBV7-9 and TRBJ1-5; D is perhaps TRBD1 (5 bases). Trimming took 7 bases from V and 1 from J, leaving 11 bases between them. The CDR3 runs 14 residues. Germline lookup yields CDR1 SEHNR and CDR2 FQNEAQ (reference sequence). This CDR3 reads CASTTQASNQPQHF. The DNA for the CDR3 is TGTGCCAGCACAACACAGGCAAGCAATCAGCCCCAGCATTTT. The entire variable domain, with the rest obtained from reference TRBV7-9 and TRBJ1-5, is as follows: DTGVSQNPRHKITKRGQNVTFRCDPISEHNRLYWYRQTLGQGPEFLTYFQNEAQLEKSRLLSDRFSAERPKGSFSTLEIQRTEQGDSAMYLCASTTQASNQPQHFGDGTRLSIL.

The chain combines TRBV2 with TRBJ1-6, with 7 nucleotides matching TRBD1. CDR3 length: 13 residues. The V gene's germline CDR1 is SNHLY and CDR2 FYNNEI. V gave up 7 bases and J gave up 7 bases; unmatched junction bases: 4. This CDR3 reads CASTGQSNSPLHF. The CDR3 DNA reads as TGTGCCAGCACGGGACAGAGCAATTCACCCCTCCACTTT.

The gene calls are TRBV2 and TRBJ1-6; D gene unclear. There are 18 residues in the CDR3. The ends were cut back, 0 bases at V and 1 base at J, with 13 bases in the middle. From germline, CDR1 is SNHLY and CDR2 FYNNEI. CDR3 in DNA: TGTGCCAGCAGTGAAGCGCGAGCAGGAGGGTCCTATAATTCACCCCTCCACTTT. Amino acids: CASSEARAGGSYNSPLHF.

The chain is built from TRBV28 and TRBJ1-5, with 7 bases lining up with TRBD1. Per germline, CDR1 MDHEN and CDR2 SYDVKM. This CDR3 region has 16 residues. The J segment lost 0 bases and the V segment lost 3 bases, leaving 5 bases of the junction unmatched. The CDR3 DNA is TGTGCCAGCAGTTTCGGGACAGAGATTAGCAATCAGCCCCAGCATTTT. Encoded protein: CASSFGTEISNQPQHF.

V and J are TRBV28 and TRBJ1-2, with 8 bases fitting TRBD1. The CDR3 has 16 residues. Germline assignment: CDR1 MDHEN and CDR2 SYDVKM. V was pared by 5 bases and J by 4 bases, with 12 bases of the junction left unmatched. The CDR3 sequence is CASSGGAGGFGYGYTF. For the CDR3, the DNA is TGTGCCAGCAGTGGCGGGGCAGGGGGCTTCGGCTATGGCTACACCTTC.

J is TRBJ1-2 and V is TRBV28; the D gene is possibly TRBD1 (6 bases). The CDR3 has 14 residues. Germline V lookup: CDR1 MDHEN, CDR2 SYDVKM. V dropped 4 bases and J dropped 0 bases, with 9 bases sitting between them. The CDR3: CASSSGAANYGYTF. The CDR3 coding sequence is TGTGCCAGCAGTTCAGGGGCAGCTAACTATGGCTACACCTTC.

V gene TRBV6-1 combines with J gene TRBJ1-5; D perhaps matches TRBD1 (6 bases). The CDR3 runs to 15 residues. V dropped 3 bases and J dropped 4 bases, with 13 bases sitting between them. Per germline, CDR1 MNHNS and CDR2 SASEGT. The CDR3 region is CASSDRGIWNQPQHF. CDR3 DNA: TGTGCCAGCAGTGACAGGGGTATTTGGAATCAGCCCCAGCATTTT.

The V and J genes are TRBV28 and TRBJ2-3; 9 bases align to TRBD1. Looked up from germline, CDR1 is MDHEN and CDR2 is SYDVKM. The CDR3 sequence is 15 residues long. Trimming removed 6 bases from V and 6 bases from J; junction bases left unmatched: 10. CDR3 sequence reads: CASSFGTGMGDTQYF. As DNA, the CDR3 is TGTGCCAGCAGCTTTGGGACAGGGATGGGTGATACGCAGTATTTT.

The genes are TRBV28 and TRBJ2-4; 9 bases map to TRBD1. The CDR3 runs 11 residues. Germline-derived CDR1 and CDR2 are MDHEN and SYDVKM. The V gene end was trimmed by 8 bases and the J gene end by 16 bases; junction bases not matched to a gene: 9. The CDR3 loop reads CASGSGQGIYF. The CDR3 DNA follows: TGTGCCAGCGGCTCCGGACAGGGGATCTACTTC.

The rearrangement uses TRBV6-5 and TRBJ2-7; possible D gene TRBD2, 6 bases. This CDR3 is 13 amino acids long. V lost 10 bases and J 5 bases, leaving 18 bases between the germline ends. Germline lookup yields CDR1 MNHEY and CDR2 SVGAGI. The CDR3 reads CATQTSWGDEQYF. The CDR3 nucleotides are TGTGCCACTCAAACTAGCTGGGGTGACGAGCAGTACTTC.

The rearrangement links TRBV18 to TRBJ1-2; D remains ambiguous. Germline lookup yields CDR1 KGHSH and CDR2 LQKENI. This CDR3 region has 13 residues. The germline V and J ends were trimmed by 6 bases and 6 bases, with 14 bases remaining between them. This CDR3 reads CASSPDKINGYTF. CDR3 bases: TGTGCCAGCTCCCCAGACAAGATTAATGGCTACACCTTC.

In DNA form, the CDR3 reads TGTGCCTGGAGTAGGTTTCGGGAGTCGGGGACTGAAGCTTTCTTT. This translates into CAWSRFRESGTEAFF. This chain uses TRBV30 with TRBJ1-1; no firm D call. The CDR3 consists of 15 residues. CDR1 GTSNPN and CDR2 SVGIG come from the germline V gene (reference sequence). V lost 2 bases and J lost 5, with 18 bases in between.

The CDR3 sequence is CASWAAQGMGQPQHF. The CDR3 coding sequence is TGTGCCAGCTGGGCCGCGCAGGGAATGGGTCAGCCCCAGCATTTT. The V and J genes are TRBV28 and TRBJ1-5, with D possibly being TRBD1 (5 bases). Germline CDR1 is MDHEN and CDR2 is SYDVKM. This CDR3 has 15 residues. The V and J ends lost 8 bases and 6 bases respectively, with 20 bases between them.

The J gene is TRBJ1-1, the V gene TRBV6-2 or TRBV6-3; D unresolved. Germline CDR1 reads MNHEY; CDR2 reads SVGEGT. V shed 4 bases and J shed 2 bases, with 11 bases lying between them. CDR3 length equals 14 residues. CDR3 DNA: TGTGCCAGCAGTTCTTTTGGGAGAAACACTGAAGCTTTCTTT. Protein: CASSSFGRNTEAFF.

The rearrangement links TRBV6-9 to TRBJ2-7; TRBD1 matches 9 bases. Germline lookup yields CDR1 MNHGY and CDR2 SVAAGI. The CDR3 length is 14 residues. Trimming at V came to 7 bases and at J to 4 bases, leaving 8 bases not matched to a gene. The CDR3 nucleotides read TGTGCCAGCATCCGGGACAGGGTTGGATACGAGCAGTACTTC. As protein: CASIRDRVGYEQYF.

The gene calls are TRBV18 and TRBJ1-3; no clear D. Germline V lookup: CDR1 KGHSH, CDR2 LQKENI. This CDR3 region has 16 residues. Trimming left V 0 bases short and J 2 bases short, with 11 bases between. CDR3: CASSPPAGGPGNTIYF. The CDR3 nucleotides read TGTGCCAGCTCACCACCGGCAGGCGGGCCTGGAAACACCATATATTTT.

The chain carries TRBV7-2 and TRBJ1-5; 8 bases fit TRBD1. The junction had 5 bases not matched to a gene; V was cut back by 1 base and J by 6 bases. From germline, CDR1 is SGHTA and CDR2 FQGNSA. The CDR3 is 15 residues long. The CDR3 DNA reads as TGTGCCAGCAGCTTAGGGGGGACAGGCGTTCAGCCCCAGCATTTT. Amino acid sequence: CASSLGGTGVQPQHF.

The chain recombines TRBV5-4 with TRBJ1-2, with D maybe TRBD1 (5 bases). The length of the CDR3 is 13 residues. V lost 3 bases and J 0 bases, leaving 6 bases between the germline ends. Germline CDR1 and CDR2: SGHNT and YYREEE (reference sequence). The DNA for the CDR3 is TGTGCCAGCAGCTCGACAGCTAACTATGGCTACACCTTC. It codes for CASSSTANYGYTF. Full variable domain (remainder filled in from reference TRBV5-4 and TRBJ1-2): ETGVTQSPTHLIKTRGQQVTLRCSSQSGHNTVSWYQQALGQGPQFIFQYYREEENGRGNFPPRFSGLQFPNYSSELNVNALELDDSALYLCASSSTANYGYTFGSGTRLTVV.

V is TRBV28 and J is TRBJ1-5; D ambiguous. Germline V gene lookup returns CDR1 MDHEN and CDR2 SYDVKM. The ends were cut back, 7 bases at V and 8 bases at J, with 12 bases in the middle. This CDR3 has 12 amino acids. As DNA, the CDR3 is TGTGCCAGCACAGAGGGAAAGGAGCCCCAGCATTTT. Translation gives CASTEGKEPQHF.

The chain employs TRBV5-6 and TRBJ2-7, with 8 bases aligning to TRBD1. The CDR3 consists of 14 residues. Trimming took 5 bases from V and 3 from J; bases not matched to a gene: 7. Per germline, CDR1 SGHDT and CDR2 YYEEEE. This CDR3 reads CASRQTGVGYEQYF. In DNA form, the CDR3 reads TGTGCCAGCAGACAGACAGGGGTCGGCTACGAGCAGTACTTC.